The clone carrying this TCR beta chain was found a few times. Its antigen remains unknown. TCRdb re-called the reads with MiXCR, one entry per CDR3 protein. The table records about half a million distinct CDR3 sequences, about 33% of them present only once. The CDR3 has 16 residues. With 6 bases removed from V and 1 base from J, the gap between germline ends came to 15 bases. In germline, CDR1 is MDHEN, CDR2 SYDVKM. The data were taken from a study of T cell repertoires in cytomegalovirus infection. This sequence originates from a human donor in good health (CMV status not recorded). Some clones in this sample may be carry-over from other donors' samples. The source was cultured PBMCs, collected from culture after CMV antigen stimulation. This chain connects TRBV28 to TRBJ1-4; possibly TRBD1 for D (5 bases). The CDR3 DNA reads TGTGCCAGCAGAAACGGTGTGGGGGGAACTAATGAAAAACTGTTTTTT. This translates into CASRNGVGGTNEKLFF.